This TCR beta chain was recovered during a study of T cell repertoires in cytomegalovirus infection. The CDR3 sequence is 14 residues long. The ends were cut back, 4 bases at V and 5 bases at J, with 13 bases in the middle. The germline gives CDR1 LNHDA, CDR2 SQIVND (reference sequence). This clonotype was counted between two and nine times. Its antigen is not known. TCRdb re-derived calls from the reads in MiXCR, one entry per CDR3 protein. The repertoire includes fewer than 950,000 distinct CDR3 sequences, less than 35% of them detected once, and roughly 12% sits in the top ten. Specimen: cultured CD8+ T cells from PBMCs, collected from culture after CMV antigen stimulation. V is TRBV19 and J is TRBJ2-3; D gene uncertain. The sequence was collected from a human donor in good health (CMV status not recorded). Some clones in this sample may be carry-over from other donors' samples. The CDR3 reads CASSKVAMGDTQYF. CDR3 bases: TGTGCCAGTAGTAAGGTGGCCATGGGAGATACGCAGTATTTT.